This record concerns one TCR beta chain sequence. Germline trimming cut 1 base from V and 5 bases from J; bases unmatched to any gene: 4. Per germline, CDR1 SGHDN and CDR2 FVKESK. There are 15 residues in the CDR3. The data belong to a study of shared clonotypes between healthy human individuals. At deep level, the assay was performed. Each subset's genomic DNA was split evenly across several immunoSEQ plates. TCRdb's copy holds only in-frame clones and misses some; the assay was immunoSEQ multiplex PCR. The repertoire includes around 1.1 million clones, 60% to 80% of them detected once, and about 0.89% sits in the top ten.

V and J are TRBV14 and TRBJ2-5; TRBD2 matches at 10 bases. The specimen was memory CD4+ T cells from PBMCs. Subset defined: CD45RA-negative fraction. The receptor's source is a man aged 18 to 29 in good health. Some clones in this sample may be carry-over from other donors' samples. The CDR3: CASSQGLAGVETQYF. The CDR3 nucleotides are TGTGCCAGCAGCCAAGGCCTAGCGGGAGTGGAGACCCAGTACTTC. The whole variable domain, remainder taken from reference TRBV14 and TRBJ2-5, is EAGVTQFPSHSVIEKGQTVTLRCDPISGHDNLYWYRRVMGKEIKFLLHFVKESKQDESGMPNNRFLAERTGGTYSTLKVQPAELEDSGVYFCASSQGLAGVETQYFGPGTRLLVL.